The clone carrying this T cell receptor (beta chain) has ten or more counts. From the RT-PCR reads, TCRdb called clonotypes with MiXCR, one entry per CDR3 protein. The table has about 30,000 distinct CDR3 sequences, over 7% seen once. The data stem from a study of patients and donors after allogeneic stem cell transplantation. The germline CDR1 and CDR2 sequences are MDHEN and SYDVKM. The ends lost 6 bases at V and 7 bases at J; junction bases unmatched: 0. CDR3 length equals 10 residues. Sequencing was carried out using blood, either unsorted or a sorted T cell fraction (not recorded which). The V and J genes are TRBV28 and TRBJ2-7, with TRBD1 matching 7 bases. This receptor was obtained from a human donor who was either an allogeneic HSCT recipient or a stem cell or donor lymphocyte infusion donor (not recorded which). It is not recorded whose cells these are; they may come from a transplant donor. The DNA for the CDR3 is TGTGCCAGCAGGGACAGGGAGCAGTACTTC. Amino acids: CASRDREQYF.